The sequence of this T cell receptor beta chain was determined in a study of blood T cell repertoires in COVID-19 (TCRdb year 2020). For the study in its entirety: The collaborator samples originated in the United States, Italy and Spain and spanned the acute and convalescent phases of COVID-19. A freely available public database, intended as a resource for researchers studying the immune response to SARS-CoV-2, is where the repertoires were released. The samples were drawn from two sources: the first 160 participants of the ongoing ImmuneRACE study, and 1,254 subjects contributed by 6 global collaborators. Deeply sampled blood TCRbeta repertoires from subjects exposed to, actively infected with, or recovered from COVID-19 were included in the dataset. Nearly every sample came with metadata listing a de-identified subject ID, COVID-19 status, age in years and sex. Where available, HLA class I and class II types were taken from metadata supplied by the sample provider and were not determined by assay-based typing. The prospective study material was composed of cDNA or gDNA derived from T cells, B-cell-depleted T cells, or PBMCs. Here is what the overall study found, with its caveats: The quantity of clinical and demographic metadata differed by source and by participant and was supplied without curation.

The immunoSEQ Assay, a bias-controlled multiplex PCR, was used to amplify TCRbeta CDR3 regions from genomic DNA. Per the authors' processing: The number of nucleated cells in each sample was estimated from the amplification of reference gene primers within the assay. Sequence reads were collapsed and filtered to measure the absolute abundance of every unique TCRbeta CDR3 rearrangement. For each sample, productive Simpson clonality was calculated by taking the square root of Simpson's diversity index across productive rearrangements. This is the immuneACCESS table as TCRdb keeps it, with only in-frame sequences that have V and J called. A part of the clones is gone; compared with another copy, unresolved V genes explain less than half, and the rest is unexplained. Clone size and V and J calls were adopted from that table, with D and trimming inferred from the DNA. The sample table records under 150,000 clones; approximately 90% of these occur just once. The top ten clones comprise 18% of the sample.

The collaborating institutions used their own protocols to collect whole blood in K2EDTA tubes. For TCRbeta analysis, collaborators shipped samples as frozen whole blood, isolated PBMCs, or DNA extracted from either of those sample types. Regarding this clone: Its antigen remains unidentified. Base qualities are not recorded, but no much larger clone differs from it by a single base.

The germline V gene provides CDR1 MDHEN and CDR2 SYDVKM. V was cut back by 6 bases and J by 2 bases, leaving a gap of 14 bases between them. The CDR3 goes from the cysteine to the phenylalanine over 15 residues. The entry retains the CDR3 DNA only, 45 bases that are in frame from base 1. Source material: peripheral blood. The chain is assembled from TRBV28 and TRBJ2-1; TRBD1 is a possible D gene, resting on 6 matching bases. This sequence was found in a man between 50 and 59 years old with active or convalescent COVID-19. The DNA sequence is TGTGCCAGCAGCTATACTACAGGGACCTACAATGAGCAGTTCTTC. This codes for CASSYTTGTYNEQFF.